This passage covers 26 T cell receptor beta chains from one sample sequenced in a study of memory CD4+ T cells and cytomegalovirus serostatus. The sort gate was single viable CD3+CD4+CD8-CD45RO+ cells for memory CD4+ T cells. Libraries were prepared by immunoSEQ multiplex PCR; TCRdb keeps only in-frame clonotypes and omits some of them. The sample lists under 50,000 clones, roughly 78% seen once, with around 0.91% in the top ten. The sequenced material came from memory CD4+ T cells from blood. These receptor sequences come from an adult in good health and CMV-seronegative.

The CDR3 DNA follows: TGTGCCAGTTGGGGACAGACGAACACTGAAGCTTTCTTT. This encodes CASWGQTNTEAFF. The chain employs TRBV19 and TRBJ1-1, with 7 bases identical to TRBD1. The germline CDR1 and CDR2 sequences are LNHDA and SQIVND (reference sequence). The CDR3 is 13 amino acids. Losses at the gene ends were 8 bases for V and 1 base for J; bases not matched to a gene: 4. The full variable domain, in which reference TRBV19 and TRBJ1-1 provide the parts outside the CDR3, is DGGITQSPKYLFRKEGQNVTLSCEQNLNHDAMYWYRQDPGQGLRLIYYSQIVNDFQKGDIAEGYSVSREKKESFPLTVTSAQKNPTAFYLCASWGQTNTEAFFGQGTRLTVV.

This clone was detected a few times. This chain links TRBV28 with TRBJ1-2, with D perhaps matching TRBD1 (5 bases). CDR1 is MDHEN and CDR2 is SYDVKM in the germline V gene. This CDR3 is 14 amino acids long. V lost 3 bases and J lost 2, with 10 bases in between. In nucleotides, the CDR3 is TGTGCCAGCAGTTTCTGGGACTCCAACTATGGCTACACCTTC. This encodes CASSFWDSNYGYTF.

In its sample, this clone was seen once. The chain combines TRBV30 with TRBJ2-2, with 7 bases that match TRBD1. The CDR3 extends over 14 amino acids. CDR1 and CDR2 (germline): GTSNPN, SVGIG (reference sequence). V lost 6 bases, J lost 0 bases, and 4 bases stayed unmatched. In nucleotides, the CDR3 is TGTGCCTGTCCCGGGACAGCGAACACCGGGGAGCTGTTTTTT. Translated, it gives CACPGTANTGELFF.

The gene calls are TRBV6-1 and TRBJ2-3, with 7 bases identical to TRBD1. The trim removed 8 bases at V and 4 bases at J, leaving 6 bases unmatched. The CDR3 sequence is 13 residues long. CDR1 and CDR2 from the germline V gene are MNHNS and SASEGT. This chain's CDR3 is CASVDRVADTQYF. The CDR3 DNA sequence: TGTGCCAGCGTAGACAGGGTTGCAGATACGCAGTATTTT.

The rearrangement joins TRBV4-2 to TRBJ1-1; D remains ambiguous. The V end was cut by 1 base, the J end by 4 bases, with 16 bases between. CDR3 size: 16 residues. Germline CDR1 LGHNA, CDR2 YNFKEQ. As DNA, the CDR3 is TGTGCCAGCAGCCAAGGGGCGGGCCCTCGGGGCACTGAAGCTTTCTTT. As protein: CASSQGAGPRGTEAFF.

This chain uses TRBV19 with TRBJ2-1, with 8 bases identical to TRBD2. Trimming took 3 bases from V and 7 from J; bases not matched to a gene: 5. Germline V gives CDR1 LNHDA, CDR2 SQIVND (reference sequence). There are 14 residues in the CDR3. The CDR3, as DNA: TGTGCCAGTAGTATGGGACGGGAGGGGAATGAGCAGTTCTTC. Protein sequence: CASSMGREGNEQFF.

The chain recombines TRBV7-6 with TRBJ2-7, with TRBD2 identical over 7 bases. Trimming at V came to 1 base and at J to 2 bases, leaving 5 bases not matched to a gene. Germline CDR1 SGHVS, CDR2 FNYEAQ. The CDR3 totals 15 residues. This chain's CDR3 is CASSLGWREPYEQYF. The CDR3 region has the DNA TGTGCCAGCAGCTTAGGGTGGCGGGAGCCCTACGAGCAGTACTTC.

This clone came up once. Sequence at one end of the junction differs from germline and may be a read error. This CDR3 reads CAGSPGQGRSYEQYF. CDR3 sequence (DNA): TGTGCCGGCAGCCCCGGACAGGGGAGGTCCTACGAGCAGTACTTC. This chain uses TRBV6-6 with TRBJ2-7, with 9 bases lining up with TRBD1. The CDR3 extends over 15 amino acids. Germline CDR1 reads MNHNY; CDR2 reads SVGAGI (reference sequence).

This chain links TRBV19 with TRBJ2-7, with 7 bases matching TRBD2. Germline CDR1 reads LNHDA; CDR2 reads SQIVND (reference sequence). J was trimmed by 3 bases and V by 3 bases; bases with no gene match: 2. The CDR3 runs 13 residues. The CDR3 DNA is TGTGCCAGTAGTATGGGAGGGATCTACGAGCAGTACTTC. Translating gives CASSMGGIYEQYF.

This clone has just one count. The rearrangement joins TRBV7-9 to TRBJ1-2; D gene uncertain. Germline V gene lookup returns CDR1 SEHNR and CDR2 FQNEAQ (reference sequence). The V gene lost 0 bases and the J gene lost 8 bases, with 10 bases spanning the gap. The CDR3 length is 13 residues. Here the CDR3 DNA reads TGTGCCAGCAGCTTAGCGCGCAGTGGGGGCTACACCTTC. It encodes CASSLARSGGYTF.

The CDR3 protein is CASSARDRGGNEQFF. The DNA for the CDR3 is TGTGCCAGCAGCGCCCGGGACAGGGGGGGCAATGAGCAGTTCTTC. V gene TRBV7-4 combines with J gene TRBJ2-1, with 11 nucleotides matching TRBD1. The CDR3 extends over 15 amino acids. V lost 5 bases to trimming and J lost 6 bases; unmatched junction nucleotides: 6. Germline CDR1 and CDR2: SGHVT and SQSDAQ.

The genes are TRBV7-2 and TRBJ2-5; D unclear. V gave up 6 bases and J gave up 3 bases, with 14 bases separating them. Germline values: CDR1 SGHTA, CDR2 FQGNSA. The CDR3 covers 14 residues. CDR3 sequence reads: CASSSEKRKETQYF. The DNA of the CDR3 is TGTGCCAGCAGTTCTGAAAAGAGAAAAGAGACCCAGTACTTC.

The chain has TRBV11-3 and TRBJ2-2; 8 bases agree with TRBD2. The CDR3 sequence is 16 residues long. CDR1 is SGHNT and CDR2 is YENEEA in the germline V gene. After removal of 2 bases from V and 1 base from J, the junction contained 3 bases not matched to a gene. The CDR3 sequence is CASSLFGGENTGELFF. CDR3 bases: TGTGCCAGCAGCTTATTCGGGGGGGAGAACACCGGGGAGCTGTTTTTT.

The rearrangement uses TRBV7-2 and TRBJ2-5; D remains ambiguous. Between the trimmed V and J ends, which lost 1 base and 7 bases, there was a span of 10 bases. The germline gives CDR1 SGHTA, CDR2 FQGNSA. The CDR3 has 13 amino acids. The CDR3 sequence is CASSLEGWGTQYF. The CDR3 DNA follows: TGTGCCAGCAGCTTAGAAGGATGGGGGACCCAGTACTTC.

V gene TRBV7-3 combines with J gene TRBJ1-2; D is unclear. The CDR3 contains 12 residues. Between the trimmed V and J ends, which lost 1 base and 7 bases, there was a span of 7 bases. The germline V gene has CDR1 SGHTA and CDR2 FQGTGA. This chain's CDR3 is CASSLNGVGYTF. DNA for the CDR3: TGTGCCAGCAGCTTAAATGGGGTTGGCTACACCTTC.

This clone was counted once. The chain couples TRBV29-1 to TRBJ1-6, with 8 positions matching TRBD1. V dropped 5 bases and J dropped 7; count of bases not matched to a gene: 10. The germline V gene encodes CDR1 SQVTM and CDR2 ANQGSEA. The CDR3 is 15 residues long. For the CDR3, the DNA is TGCAGCGTTCTGACGGGACAGGCGGGGAATTCACCCCTCCACTTT. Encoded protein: CSVLTGQAGNSPLHF.

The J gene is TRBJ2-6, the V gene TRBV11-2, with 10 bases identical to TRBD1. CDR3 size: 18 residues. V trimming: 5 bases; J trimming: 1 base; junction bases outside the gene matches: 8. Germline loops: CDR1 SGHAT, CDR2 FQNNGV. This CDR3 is CASSLGTGDLSGANVLTF. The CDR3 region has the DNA TGTGCCAGCAGCCTTGGGACAGGGGATCTTTCTGGGGCCAACGTCCTGACTTTC.

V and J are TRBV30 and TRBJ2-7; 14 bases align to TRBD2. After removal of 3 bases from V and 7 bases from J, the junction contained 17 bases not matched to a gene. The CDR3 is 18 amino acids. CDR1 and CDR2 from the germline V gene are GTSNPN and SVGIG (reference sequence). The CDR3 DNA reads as TGTGCCTGGAGAGGTGGACTAGCGGGGGGTATATCGGGGCGGGAGCAGTACTTC. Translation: CAWRGGLAGGISGREQYF.

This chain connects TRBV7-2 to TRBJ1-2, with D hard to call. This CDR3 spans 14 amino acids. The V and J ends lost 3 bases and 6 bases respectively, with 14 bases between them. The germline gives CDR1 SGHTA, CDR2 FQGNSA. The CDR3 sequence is CASSFGRTPNGYTF. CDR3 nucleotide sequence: TGTGCCAGCAGCTTCGGCAGGACCCCCAATGGCTACACCTTC.

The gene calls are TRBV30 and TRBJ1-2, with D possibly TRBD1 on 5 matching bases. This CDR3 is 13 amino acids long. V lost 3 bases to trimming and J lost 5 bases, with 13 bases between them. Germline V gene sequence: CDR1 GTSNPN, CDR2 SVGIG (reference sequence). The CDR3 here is CAWRTDSYYGYTF. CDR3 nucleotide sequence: TGTGCCTGGAGGACCGACAGCTATTATGGCTACACCTTC.

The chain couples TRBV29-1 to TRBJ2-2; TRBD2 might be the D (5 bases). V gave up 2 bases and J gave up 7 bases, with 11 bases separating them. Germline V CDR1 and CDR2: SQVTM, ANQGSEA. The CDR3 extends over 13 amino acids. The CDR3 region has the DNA TGCAGCGTTGAACGTGGAGGTATCGGGGAGCTGTTTTTT. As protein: CSVERGGIGELFF.

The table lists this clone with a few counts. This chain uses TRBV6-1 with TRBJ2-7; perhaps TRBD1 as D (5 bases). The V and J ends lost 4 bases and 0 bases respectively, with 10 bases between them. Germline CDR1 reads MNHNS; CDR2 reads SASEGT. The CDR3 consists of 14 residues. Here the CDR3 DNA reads TGTGCCAGCAGTGCGGACAAGTACTCCTACGAGCAGTACTTC. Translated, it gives CASSADKYSYEQYF.

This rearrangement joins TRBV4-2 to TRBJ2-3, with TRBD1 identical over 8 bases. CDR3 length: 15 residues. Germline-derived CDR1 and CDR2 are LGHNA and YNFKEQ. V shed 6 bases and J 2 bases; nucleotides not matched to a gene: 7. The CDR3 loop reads CASRQQGVVTDTQYF. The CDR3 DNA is TGTGCCAGCAGGCAACAGGGGGTGGTCACAGATACGCAGTATTTT.

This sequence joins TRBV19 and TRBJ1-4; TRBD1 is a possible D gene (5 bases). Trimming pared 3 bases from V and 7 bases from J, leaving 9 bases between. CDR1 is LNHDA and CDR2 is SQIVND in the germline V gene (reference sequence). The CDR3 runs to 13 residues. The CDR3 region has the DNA TGTGCCAGTAGTATCGGGGCAGGTGAAAAACTGTTTTTT. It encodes CASSIGAGEKLFF.

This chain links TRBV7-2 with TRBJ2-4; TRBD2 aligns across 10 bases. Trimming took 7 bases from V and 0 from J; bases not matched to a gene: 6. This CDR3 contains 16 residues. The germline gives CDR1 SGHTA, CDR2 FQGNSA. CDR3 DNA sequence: TGTGCCAGCAACTTGAGCGGGGGGGTAGCCAAAAACATTCAGTACTTC. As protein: CASNLSGGVAKNIQYF.

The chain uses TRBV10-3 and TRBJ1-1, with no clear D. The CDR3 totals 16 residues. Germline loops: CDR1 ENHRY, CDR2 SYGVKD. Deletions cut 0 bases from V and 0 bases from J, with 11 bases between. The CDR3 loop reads CAISESYGVMNTEAFF. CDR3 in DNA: TGTGCCATCAGTGAGTCCTACGGAGTCATGAACACTGAAGCTTTCTTT.